Listed below are T cell receptor beta chains from one sample, sequenced in a study of patients and donors after allogeneic stem cell transplantation. TCRdb called the RT-PCR reads again in MiXCR, with one record for every CDR3 protein. The sample holds hundreds of thousands of distinct CDR3 sequences; 16% are singletons and the top ten take 6.5% to 7.5%. Sequenced sample: blood, either unsorted or a sorted T cell fraction (not recorded which). These receptor sequences come from a human donor who was either an allogeneic HSCT recipient or a stem cell or donor lymphocyte infusion donor (not recorded which). It is not recorded whose cells these are; they may come from a transplant donor. Both conserved end residues are part of each CDR3. The D gene is left open where the match is weak. Rows give clone size only sometimes, using once, few, many, or a class for an expanded clone.

.,13,TRBV3-1,TRBJ2-1,.,CASSQVPPNEQFF,TGTGCCAGCAGCCAAGTTCCCCCGAATGAGCAGTTCTTC
.,14,TRBV29-1,TRBJ2-3,.,CSVPPGGGGDTQYF,TGCAGCGTCCCACCGGGGGGCGGGGGAGATACGCAGTATTTT
.,18,TRBV12-3/TRBV12-4,TRBJ2-5,many,CASSLTTGPTRSQETQYF,TGTGCCAGCAGTTTGACGACAGGCCCCACGCGTAGCCAAGAGACCCAGTACTTC
TRBD2,13,TRBV30,TRBJ2-3,.,CAWRLAGTDTQYF,TGTGCCTGGAGACTAGCGGGCACAGATACGCAGTATTTT
.,15,TRBV20-1,TRBJ1-5,.,CSARTPDSFNQPQHF,TGCAGTGCTAGGACCCCGGACAGCTTTAATCAGCCCCAGCATTTT
.,13,TRBV20-1,TRBJ2-5,few,CSARAGGRETQYF,TGCAGTGCTAGAGCTGGGGGCAGGGAGACCCAGTACTTC
.,11,TRBV10-2,TRBJ2-7,few,CASSERTPRYF,TGCGCCAGCAGTGAGAGGACCCCGAGGTACTTC
.,17,TRBV4-2,TRBJ2-7,.,CASSQELRAHFQYEQYF,TGTGCCAGCAGCCAAGAGCTTAGGGCCCACTTTCAGTACGAGCAGTACTTC
TRBD1,14,TRBV6-5,TRBJ1-1,few,CASSSGGYYAEAFF,TGTGCCAGCAGTTCAGGGGGCTACTATGCTGAAGCTTTCTTT
TRBD1,14,TRBV20-1,TRBJ2-1,.,CSARQGAIGYEQFF,TGCAGTGCTAGACAGGGGGCGATTGGGTATGAGCAGTTCTTC
TRBD1,15,TRBV5-1,TRBJ1-2,few,CASSSDREHIYGYTF,TGCGCCAGCAGCTCTGACAGGGAGCACATCTATGGCTACACCTTC
TRBD2,14,TRBV20-1,TRBJ2-7,.,CSASGGLAGVEQYF,TGCAGTGCTAGTGGGGGACTAGCGGGAGTGGAGCAGTACTTC
.,17,TRBV6-1,TRBJ2-2,.,CASIPRRGLSDTGELFF,TGTGCCAGCATCCCCCGTCGGGGTCTAAGTGACACCGGGGAGCTGTTTTTT
.,13,TRBV20-1,TRBJ2-7,.,CSARGDLSYEQYF,TGCAGTGCTAGAGGGGACTTATCCTACGAGCAGTACTTC
.,14,TRBV12-3/TRBV12-4,TRBJ2-7,few,CASSFIGVTYEQYF,TGTGCCAGCAGTTTTATTGGCGTTACCTACGAGCAGTACTTC
TRBD1,13,TRBV20-1,TRBJ1-2,.,CSAQDRGNYGYTF,TGCAGTGCCCAGGACAGGGGGAACTATGGCTACACCTTC
TRBD2,13,TRBV19,TRBJ2-1,.,CASNPSGGPLMFF,TGTGCCAGTAATCCATCGGGGGGGCCATTAATGTTCTTC
.,15,TRBV6-1,TRBJ1-1,few,CATTRTDSLNTEAFF,TGTGCCACTACACGAACGGACAGCTTGAACACTGAAGCTTTCTTT
.,16,TRBV5-5,TRBJ2-1,.,CASSPFLSSGYNEQFF,TGTGCCAGCAGCCCATTCCTTTCAAGTGGATACAATGAGCAGTTCTTC
.,14,TRBV3-1,TRBJ1-1,many,CASSQRGGNTEAFF,TGTGCCAGCAGCCAAAGGGGGGGAAACACTGAAGCTTTCTTT
.,19,TRBV7-8,TRBJ2-6,.,CASSLGYATMSSGANVLTF,TGTGCCAGCAGCTTAGGCTACGCGACAATGAGCTCTGGGGCCAACGTCCTGACTTTC
.,13,TRBV3-1,TRBJ2-1,few,CASSQEATNEQFF,TGTGCCAGCAGCCAAGAGGCTACAAATGAGCAGTTCTTC
.,16,TRBV12-3/TRBV12-4,TRBJ2-3,few,CASSTADTSPGDTQYF,TGTGCCAGCAGTACGGCGGACACATCGCCGGGAGATACGCAGTATTTT
TRBD2,17,TRBV19,TRBJ2-3,.,CASSIGRTSGSLDTQYF,TGTGCCAGTAGTATAGGCCGGACTAGCGGGAGTTTAGATACGCAGTATTTT
TRBD2,16,TRBV7-3,TRBJ2-5,.,CASSPRSGRAWETQYF,TGTGCCAGCAGCCCCCGTAGCGGGAGGGCCTGGGAGACCCAGTACTTC
.,14,TRBV6-2/TRBV6-3,TRBJ2-3,.,CASSYVRTPDTQYF,TGTGCCAGCAGTTACGTCCGAACCCCAGATACGCAGTATTTT
TRBD1,14,TRBV3-1,TRBJ1-2,.,CASSRPGQVYGYTF,TGTGCCAGCAGCCGTCCGGGACAGGTCTATGGCTACACCTTC
.,12,TRBV5-1,TRBJ1-3,.,CASSISGNTIYF,TGCGCCAGCAGCATCTCTGGAAACACCATATATTTT
.,14,TRBV5-1,TRBJ2-5,few,CASSWTGRGETQYF,TGCGCCAGCAGCTGGACCGGGCGAGGAGAGACCCAGTACTTC
TRBD1,17,TRBV4-1,TRBJ2-5,once,CASSQPLDRGYQESQYF,TGCGCCAGCAGCCAGCCCTTGGACAGGGGGTACCAAGAGTCCCAGTACTTC
.,12,TRBV7-2,TRBJ1-2,few,CASSFGQAGYTF,TGTGCCAGCAGCTTTGGTCAAGCGGGCTACACCTTC
TRBD1,15,TRBV4-1,TRBJ2-5,.,CASSQGTGLGETQYF,TGCGCCAGCAGCCAAGGGACAGGGTTGGGAGAGACCCAGTACTTC
TRBD1,15,TRBV6-5,TRBJ2-1,few,CASSSPAGGLDEQFF,TGTGCCAGCAGTTCCCCGGCAGGGGGTCTAGATGAGCAGTTCTTC
TRBD2,13,TRBV29-1,TRBJ2-7,.,CSVVASGVYEQYF,TGCAGCGTTGTGGCTAGCGGGGTCTACGAGCAGTACTTC
TRBD1,14,TRBV11-2,TRBJ1-1,few,CASSLGSQGPEAFF,TGTGCCAGCAGCTTGGGGTCACAGGGGCCCGAAGCTTTCTTT
.,13,TRBV7-3,TRBJ2-1,few,CASSRTDYNEQFF,TGTGCCAGCAGCCGGACAGACTACAATGAGCAGTTCTTC
.,15,TRBV10-3,TRBJ1-6,many,CAIRFSSGDNSPLHF,TGTGCCATCAGATTTTCCTCGGGGGATAATTCACCCCTCCACTTT
.,15,TRBV3-1,TRBJ1-2,.,CASSQVGWSSYGYTF,TGTGCCAGCAGCCAAGTGGGCTGGAGTAGCTATGGCTACACCTTC
.,15,TRBV9,TRBJ1-2,.,CASSVEPRADYGYTF,TGTGCCAGCAGCGTAGAACCCAGGGCTGACTATGGCTACACCTTC
TRBD1,12,TRBV12-3/TRBV12-4,TRBJ2-1,many,CASSLGDRGRFF,TGTGCCAGCAGTTTAGGGGACAGGGGGCGATTCTTC
.,16,TRBV4-3,TRBJ2-3,.,CASSQAQGRNTDTQYF,TGCGCCAGCAGCCAAGCCCAGGGACGGAACACAGATACGCAGTATTTT
.,14,TRBV27,TRBJ2-1,many,CASAGTPSYNEQFF,TGTGCCAGCGCTGGGACACCTTCCTACAATGAGCAGTTCTTC
.,11,TRBV12-5,TRBJ2-5,.,CASGTGETQYF,TGTGCTAGTGGAACTGGAGAGACCCAGTACTTC
TRBD1,14,TRBV6-1,TRBJ2-3,few,CASTRTGGTDTQYF,TGTGCCAGCACTCGGACAGGGGGCACAGATACGCAGTATTTT
.,15,TRBV12-3/TRBV12-4,TRBJ2-6,many,CASSLRGTGANVLTF,TGTGCCAGCAGTTTGAGGGGGACTGGGGCCAACGTCCTGACTTTC
.,13,TRBV5-1,TRBJ2-7,.,CASSLTADYEQYF,TGCGCCAGCAGCTTAACGGCGGACTACGAGCAGTACTTC
.,12,TRBV5-1,TRBJ2-3,many,CARRGAKDTQYF,TGCGCCAGGAGGGGGGCTAAAGATACGCAGTATTTT
.,16,TRBV5-5,TRBJ2-7,.,CASSLRGGAGSYEQYF,TGTGCCAGCAGCCTCCGTGGGGGGGCCGGCTCCTACGAGCAGTACTTC
TRBD1,17,TRBV7-2,TRBJ1-2,few,CASSSPGQKSPSYGYTF,TGTGCCAGCAGCTCACCGGGACAGAAGTCCCCATCCTATGGCTACACCTTC
.,15,TRBV11-3,TRBJ2-7,.,CASSRGGPSSYEQYF,TGTGCCAGCAGCCGTGGGGGGCCGAGCTCCTACGAGCAGTACTTC
TRBD2,16,TRBV12-3/TRBV12-4,TRBJ2-2,.,CASSTRLAVYTGELFF,TGTGCCAGCAGTACCAGACTAGCGGTGTACACCGGGGAGCTGTTTTTT
.,12,TRBV30,TRBJ1-2,.,CAWTGEVYGYTF,TGTGCCTGGACTGGTGAAGTCTATGGCTACACCTTC
.,14,TRBV20-1,TRBJ1-1,many,CSAGKTNLNTEAFF,TGCAGTGCTGGTAAAACCAACTTGAACACTGAAGCTTTCTTT
.,15,TRBV7-6,TRBJ1-1,few,CASSLAEIPNTEAFF,TGTGCCAGCAGCTTAGCGGAGATTCCGAACACTGAAGCTTTCTTT
TRBD2,18,TRBV6-2/TRBV6-3,TRBJ2-3,few,CASSYSSGGRALTDTQYF,TGTGCCAGCAGTTACTCGAGTGGCGGGAGGGCGCTCACAGATACGCAGTATTTT
.,12,TRBV25-1,TRBJ1-6,few,CASKWSNSPLHF,TGTGCCAGCAAATGGAGCAATTCACCCCTCCACTTT
.,13,TRBV2,TRBJ1-6,.,CASSAAASGAFHF,TGTGCCAGCAGTGCCGCCGCCTCGGGGGCCTTCCACTTT